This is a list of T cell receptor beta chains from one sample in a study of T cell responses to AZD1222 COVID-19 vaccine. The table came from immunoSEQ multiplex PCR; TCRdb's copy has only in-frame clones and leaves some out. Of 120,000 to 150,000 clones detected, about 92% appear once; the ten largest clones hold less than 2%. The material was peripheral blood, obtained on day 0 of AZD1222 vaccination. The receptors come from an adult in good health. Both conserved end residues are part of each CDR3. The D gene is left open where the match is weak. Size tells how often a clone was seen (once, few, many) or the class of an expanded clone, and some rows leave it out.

cdr3_nt: TGTGCCAGCAGTTACGTCAGGGGGGACGAGCAGTACTTC
cdr3_aa: CASSYVRGDEQYF
clone_size: NA
v_call: TRBV6-5
d_call: NA
j_call: TRBJ2-7

cdr3_nt: TGTGCCAGCTCACCGTTGAGGGGCACTGAAGCTTTCTTT
cdr3_aa: CASSPLRGTEAFF
clone_size: NA
v_call: TRBV18
d_call: NA
j_call: TRBJ1-1

cdr3_nt: TGCGCCAGCAGCTTGGGTTCCCGAGACAGTGATTCACCCCTCCACTTT
cdr3_aa: CASSLGSRDSDSPLHF
clone_size: NA
v_call: TRBV5-1
d_call: NA
j_call: TRBJ1-6

cdr3_nt: TGTGCCAGCTCACTTCCCGGACAGGCGCGAAGTTCACCCCTCCACTTT
cdr3_aa: CASSLPGQARSSPLHF
clone_size: NA
v_call: TRBV18
d_call: TRBD1
j_call: TRBJ1-6

cdr3_nt: TGTGCCAGCAGCTTAACGATGGGGAGAGGCTACACCTTC
cdr3_aa: CASSLTMGRGYTF
clone_size: once
v_call: TRBV7-3
d_call: NA
j_call: TRBJ1-2

cdr3_nt: TGTGCCAGCAGTCGACAGGGGGAGGTCACCGGGGAGCTGTTTTTT
cdr3_aa: CASSRQGEVTGELFF
clone_size: NA
v_call: TRBV2
d_call: TRBD1
j_call: TRBJ2-2

cdr3_nt: TGTGCCAGTAGCGCTTATAGGTCAGGGGGGAATCAGCCCCAGCATTTT
cdr3_aa: CASSAYRSGGNQPQHF
clone_size: NA
v_call: TRBV19
d_call: TRBD1
j_call: TRBJ1-5

cdr3_nt: TGTGCCAGCAGCCAAGTTCGCTCCTCTGGAAACACCATATATTTT
cdr3_aa: CASSQVRSSGNTIYF
clone_size: NA
v_call: TRBV3-1/TRBV3-2
d_call: NA
j_call: TRBJ1-3

cdr3_nt: TGTGCCAGCAGCCCGGGGACAGGGGGGGTGAACACTGAAGCTTTCTTT
cdr3_aa: CASSPGTGGVNTEAFF
clone_size: NA
v_call: TRBV7-9
d_call: TRBD1
j_call: TRBJ1-1

cdr3_nt: TGTGCCAGTAGTATCCGGGACACCGCCTACGAGCAGTACTTC
cdr3_aa: CASSIRDTAYEQYF
clone_size: NA
v_call: TRBV19
d_call: NA
j_call: TRBJ2-7

cdr3_nt: TGTGCCAGCAGCACCCGAGACCAGCCACAAGAGACCCAGTACTTC
cdr3_aa: CASSTRDQPQETQYF
clone_size: NA
v_call: TRBV9
d_call: NA
j_call: TRBJ2-5

cdr3_nt: TGTGCCAGCTCACCACCGAGCCGCCGGAACACTGAAGCTTTCTTT
cdr3_aa: CASSPPSRRNTEAFF
clone_size: few
v_call: TRBV18
d_call: NA
j_call: TRBJ1-1

cdr3_nt: TGTGCCAGCAGCGTAGACAGCTCCTACGAGCAGTACTTC
cdr3_aa: CASSVDSSYEQYF
clone_size: few
v_call: TRBV9
d_call: NA
j_call: TRBJ2-7

cdr3_nt: TGTGCCAGCACCTTTTCGGGGGGGCCGGGGGAGACCCAGTACTTC
cdr3_aa: CASTFSGGPGETQYF
clone_size: NA
v_call: TRBV6-5
d_call: TRBD2
j_call: TRBJ2-5

cdr3_nt: TGTGCCAGCAGTGAACAGACCTCGGGAAAGACCCAGTACTTC
cdr3_aa: CASSEQTSGKTQYF
clone_size: NA
v_call: TRBV2
d_call: NA
j_call: TRBJ2-5

cdr3_nt: TGTGCCAGCAGTGAAATGGAGGGTATGGATGGCTACACCTTC
cdr3_aa: CASSEMEGMDGYTF
clone_size: NA
v_call: TRBV25-1
d_call: NA
j_call: TRBJ1-2

cdr3_nt: TGTGCCAGCAGCGTAGACCCAGGGGGCGCGTTCGGGGAGCTGTTTTTT
cdr3_aa: CASSVDPGGAFGELFF
clone_size: NA
v_call: TRBV9
d_call: TRBD1
j_call: TRBJ2-2

cdr3_nt: TGTGCCAGCAGCCCCCTCGGGATAGGGGGGCGCACCGGGGAGCTGTTTTTT
cdr3_aa: CASSPLGIGGRTGELFF
clone_size: few
v_call: TRBV5-8
d_call: NA
j_call: TRBJ2-2

cdr3_nt: TGTGCCAGCAGTGAAGGATATTCGGAACACTACGAGCAGTACTTC
cdr3_aa: CASSEGYSEHYEQYF
clone_size: NA
v_call: TRBV6-1
d_call: NA
j_call: TRBJ2-7

cdr3_nt: TGTGCCAGCAGCCCAACCTCGTTTACGCAGTATTTT
cdr3_aa: CASSPTSFTQYF
clone_size: NA
v_call: TRBV7-9
d_call: NA
j_call: TRBJ2-3

cdr3_nt: TGCGCCAGCAGCCAATCAGACAGGCCTCGGCCCTACGAGCAGTACTTC
cdr3_aa: CASSQSDRPRPYEQYF
clone_size: NA
v_call: TRBV4-1
d_call: NA
j_call: TRBJ2-7

cdr3_nt: TGTGCCAGCAGCCGTACAGGGAAGGCGAACACCGGGGAGCTGTTTTTT
cdr3_aa: CASSRTGKANTGELFF
clone_size: NA
v_call: TRBV7-9
d_call: NA
j_call: TRBJ2-2

cdr3_nt: TGCGCCAGCAGCCAAGGCCCGGGGGTTGGCTACGAGCAGTACTTC
cdr3_aa: CASSQGPGVGYEQYF
clone_size: NA
v_call: TRBV4-1
d_call: NA
j_call: TRBJ2-7

cdr3_nt: TGTGCCAGCAGCTGGAGCGGAACCCAAGAGACCCAGTACTTC
cdr3_aa: CASSWSGTQETQYF
clone_size: NA
v_call: TRBV5-4
d_call: NA
j_call: TRBJ2-5

cdr3_nt: TGTGCCAGCAGCGTAGTCGGGAACACCGGGGAGCTGTTTTTT
cdr3_aa: CASSVVGNTGELFF
clone_size: NA
v_call: TRBV9
d_call: NA
j_call: TRBJ2-2

cdr3_nt: TGTGCTAGTGGTTTGGCCTCCGTGGGCTATGGGGAGCTGTTTTTT
cdr3_aa: CASGLASVGYGELFF
clone_size: NA
v_call: TRBV12-5
d_call: NA
j_call: TRBJ2-2

cdr3_nt: TGTGCCAGCAGGATAACAGCCGCGAACACCGGGGAGCTGTTTTTT
cdr3_aa: CASRITAANTGELFF
clone_size: NA
v_call: TRBV7-9
d_call: NA
j_call: TRBJ2-2

cdr3_nt: TGTGCCAGCAGAGGGCCCCCGGGCACTGAAGCTTTCTTT
cdr3_aa: CASRGPPGTEAFF
clone_size: NA
v_call: TRBV27
d_call: NA
j_call: TRBJ1-1

cdr3_nt: TGCGCCAGCAGTCTTACGGATAGCAATCAGCCCCAGCATTTT
cdr3_aa: CASSLTDSNQPQHF
clone_size: NA
v_call: TRBV23-1
d_call: NA
j_call: TRBJ1-5

cdr3_nt: TGTGCCAGCAGCTTAATAGGAGAGGCGGGAGGGGCCTACGAGCAGTACTTC
cdr3_aa: CASSLIGEAGGAYEQYF
clone_size: NA
v_call: TRBV7-9
d_call: TRBD2
j_call: TRBJ2-7

cdr3_nt: TGTGCCAGCAGTCCCCGTGCCCCAAGCACAGATACGCAGTATTTT
cdr3_aa: CASSPRAPSTDTQYF
clone_size: NA
v_call: TRBV6-5
d_call: NA
j_call: TRBJ2-3

cdr3_nt: TGTGCCAGCAGCTTATCACTAGCGGGAAGCTACAATGAGCAGTTCTTC
cdr3_aa: CASSLSLAGSYNEQFF
clone_size: NA
v_call: TRBV7-9
d_call: TRBD2
j_call: TRBJ2-1

cdr3_nt: TGTGCCAGCAGCTTAGCGGTGTCTAGCGGGAGGTCCTACAATGAGCAGTTCTTC
cdr3_aa: CASSLAVSSGRSYNEQFF
clone_size: few
v_call: TRBV11-1
d_call: TRBD2
j_call: TRBJ2-1

cdr3_nt: TGCGCCAGCAGTGAGACAGAAGGCAAAAACATTCAGTACTTC
cdr3_aa: CASSETEGKNIQYF
clone_size: once
v_call: TRBV10-2
d_call: NA
j_call: TRBJ2-4

cdr3_nt: TGCGCCAGCAGCTTGACAGGTAATAGCAATCAGCCCCAGCATTTT
cdr3_aa: CASSLTGNSNQPQHF
clone_size: NA
v_call: TRBV5-1
d_call: NA
j_call: TRBJ1-5

cdr3_nt: TGTGCCAGCAGCGTAAGTTCGAGGTTCTTCACAGATACGCAGTATTTT
cdr3_aa: CASSVSSRFFTDTQYF
clone_size: once
v_call: TRBV9
d_call: NA
j_call: TRBJ2-3

cdr3_nt: TGCGCCAGCAGCTTGACAGGGGGAAATGAAAAACTGTTTTTT
cdr3_aa: CASSLTGGNEKLFF
clone_size: NA
v_call: TRBV5-1
d_call: TRBD1
j_call: TRBJ1-4

cdr3_nt: TGTGCCAGCAGCATAACCGGGACAGGGGTTCGCGGAAACACCATATATTTT
cdr3_aa: CASSITGTGVRGNTIYF
clone_size: NA
v_call: TRBV5-6
d_call: TRBD1
j_call: TRBJ1-3

cdr3_nt: TGTGCCAGCAGTTTCGGGGGGCGAGAGACCCAGTACTTC
cdr3_aa: CASSFGGRETQYF
clone_size: NA
v_call: TRBV6-2/TRBV6-3
d_call: NA
j_call: TRBJ2-5

cdr3_nt: TGCGCCAGCAGCCGGGACAATGAGCAGTTCTTC
cdr3_aa: CASSRDNEQFF
clone_size: NA
v_call: TRBV4-1
d_call: NA
j_call: TRBJ2-1

cdr3_nt: TGTGCCAGCAGTCCGACAGGGCGCGAGACCCAGTACTTC
cdr3_aa: CASSPTGRETQYF
clone_size: NA
v_call: TRBV6-1
d_call: TRBD1
j_call: TRBJ2-5

cdr3_nt: TGCGCCAGCAGGTCCGGGACAGGGGTCAATCAGCCCCAGCATTTT
cdr3_aa: CASRSGTGVNQPQHF
clone_size: NA
v_call: TRBV5-1
d_call: TRBD1
j_call: TRBJ1-5

cdr3_nt: TGCAGTGCCACACACAACTATGGCTACACCTTC
cdr3_aa: CSATHNYGYTF
clone_size: NA
v_call: TRBV20-1
d_call: NA
j_call: TRBJ1-2

cdr3_nt: TGTGCCAGCAGTGACTTCTTGAATTCATACGAGCAGTACTTC
cdr3_aa: CASSDFLNSYEQYF
clone_size: few
v_call: TRBV2
d_call: NA
j_call: TRBJ2-7

cdr3_nt: TGTGCCAGCAGTTTTTCTTCGCCAAATGAGCAGTTCTTC
cdr3_aa: CASSFSSPNEQFF
clone_size: NA
v_call: TRBV12-3/TRBV12-4
d_call: NA
j_call: TRBJ2-1